This T cell receptor beta chain appears in the sequencing data of a study of T-cell reconstitution after alpha-beta-depleted transplantation in children. Trimming cost V 2 bases and J 1 base, with 5 bases left between them. CDR1 and CDR2 from the germline V gene are SQVTM and ANQGSEA. There are 12 residues in the CDR3. During its preparation, the TCRbeta library received unique molecular identifiers. TCRdb reanalysed the PCR reads using MiXCR and keeps one entry per CDR3 protein. The repertoire holds some 550,000 distinct CDR3 sequences, with around 17% as singletons. This clonotype was counted only a few times.

The receptor was isolated from a human donor who donated a stem cell graft to a child with acute lymphoblastic leukemia. The chain has TRBV29-1 and TRBJ1-1; D not resolved. The starting material was PBMCs from the stem cell graft donor, obtained from the stem cell graft. This CDR3 reads CSVEMWNTEAFF. CDR3 nucleotide sequence: TGCAGCGTTGAAATGTGGAACACTGAAGCTTTCTTT.